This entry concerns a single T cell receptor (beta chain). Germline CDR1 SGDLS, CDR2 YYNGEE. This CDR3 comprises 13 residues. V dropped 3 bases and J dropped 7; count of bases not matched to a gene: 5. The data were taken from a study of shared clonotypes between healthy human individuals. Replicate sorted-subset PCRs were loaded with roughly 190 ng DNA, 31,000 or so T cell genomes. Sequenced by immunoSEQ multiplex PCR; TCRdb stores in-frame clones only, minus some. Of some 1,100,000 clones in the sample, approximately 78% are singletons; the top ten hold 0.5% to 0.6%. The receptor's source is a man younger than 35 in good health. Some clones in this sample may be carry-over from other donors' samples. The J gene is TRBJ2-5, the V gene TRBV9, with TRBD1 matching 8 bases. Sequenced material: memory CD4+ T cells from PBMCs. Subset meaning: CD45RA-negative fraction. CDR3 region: CASSAGQGGTQYF. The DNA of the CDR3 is TGTGCCAGCAGCGCCGGACAGGGCGGGACCCAGTACTTC.